This T cell receptor (beta chain) was documented in a study of beta chain features in type 1 diabetes. It was one heparinised blood draw, averaging around 120 mL, that each donor gave. In this sample, this clone turned up a few times. As yet, its antigen is unknown. The entirety of the isolated RNA underwent reverse transcription, so expressed TCRB transcripts were sequenced. Sequencing was performed with immunoSEQ multiplex PCR; in TCRdb, only in-frame clones are kept and a portion is missing. The sample shows 120,000 to 150,000 clones, about 13% of them seen only once. Study outcomes and limitations: Moderately but significantly shorter TCRB CDR3s were found in Type 1 diabetes patients in all four CD4+ subsets. Cells carrying high TCR expression could end up over-represented when cDNA is sequenced. More deletions and fewer insertions at VDJ junctions were found in patients with type 1 diabetes.

Sequencing was performed on central memory CD4+ T cells from blood. The source is a man aged 18 to 29 with type 1 diabetes.

DNA for the CDR3: TGTGCCAGCAGCTTTCAGAATAATTCACCCCTCCACTTT. This encodes CASSFQNNSPLHF. The chain joins TRBV11-2 to TRBJ1-6; D is ambiguous. Trimming removed 3 bases at V and 5 bases at J, with 5 bases between. Per germline, CDR1 SGHAT and CDR2 FQNNGV. This CDR3 has 13 amino acids.